This record covers a single T cell receptor beta chain. This sample was taken from a study of blood T cell repertoires in COVID-19. In the original analysis: Estimates of nucleated cell counts were drawn from the amplification of reference gene primers. Sequenced by immunoSEQ multiplex PCR; TCRdb stores in-frame clones only, minus some. V, J and clone size are those of that table, while D and trimming were read from the DNA. The sample carries just over 300,000 clones, approximately 88% recorded once. Study members were between roughly 18 and 100 years old and lived in 20 to 30 US regions. Participants' reported clinical history set cohort assignment. V was clipped by 3 bases and J by 4 bases, with 10 bases between them. CDR3 length equals 14 residues. Germline V gene lookup returns CDR1 LNHDA and CDR2 SQIVND (reference sequence).

Source material: PBMCs or T cells enriched from blood (not recorded which). This chain links TRBV19 with TRBJ1-5; perhaps TRBD1 as D (6 bases). The receptor was derived from a woman younger than 35 who had recovered from COVID-19. The CDR3 bases are TGTGCCAGTAGTATTGAACAGGGAAATCAGCCCCAGCATTTT. Translated, it gives CASSIEQGNQPQHF.